This T cell receptor (beta chain) comes out of a study of blood T cell repertoires in COVID-19. Background on the study: The United States, Italy and Spain provided the acute and convalescent COVID-19 samples.

In its sample, this clone was seen once. Germline CDR1 and CDR2: PRHDT and FYEKMQ (reference sequence). The CDR3 has 16 residues. V lost 6 bases and J lost 5; bases outside the gene matches: 11. In the authors' methods: From reference gene primer amplification, estimates of nucleated cell counts were derived. Generated by immunoSEQ multiplex PCR, the TCRdb table keeps only in-frame clones and is missing some. The DNA gave D and trimming, while V, J and clone size come from that table. Here the sample spans fewer than 20,000 clones, roughly 89% being singletons. The chain combines TRBV13 with TRBJ2-2; 8 nucleotides match TRBD2. Sequenced input: peripheral blood. The origin of this receptor is a man between 60 and 75 years old with acute or convalescent COVID-19. CDR3: CASSEGGSGKTGELFF. CDR3 DNA sequence: TGTGCCAGCAGTGAAGGGGGTAGCGGGAAAACCGGGGAGCTGTTTTTT.